Listed here are 3 T cell receptor beta chains from one sample, sequenced in a study of blood T cells in healthy people across ages. A second about 7 to 12 cycle PCR used barcoded and J-beta primers. TCRdb reprocessed the 5' RACE reads via MiXCR and lists one record per CDR3 protein. The sample records hundreds of thousands of distinct CDR3 sequences, 45% to 60% being singletons. The sequenced sample was blood. The source is an elderly woman in good health.

This clonotype was seen many times. The V gene is TRBV28, the J gene TRBJ1-2, with a weak D call TRBD1 (6 bases). CDR1 is MDHEN and CDR2 is SYDVKM in the germline V gene. V lost 7 bases and J 5 bases, leaving 17 bases between the germline ends. The CDR3 runs to 14 residues. Here the CDR3 reads CASTVAGGAYGYTF. CDR3 coding DNA: TGTGCCAGCACCGTCGCGGGGGGGGCTTATGGCTACACCTTC.

This clonotype was counted at least ten times. This chain connects TRBV12-3 or TRBV12-4 to TRBJ2-2; D unclear. The CDR3 is 15 residues long. Between the trimmed V and J ends, which lost 3 bases and 0 bases, there was a span of 8 bases. CDR3 nucleotide sequence: TGTGCCAGCAGTTTTCGGGTTACGAACACCGGGGAGCTGTTTTTT. Encoded protein: CASSFRVTNTGELFF.

Notes on this clonotype: The conserved phenylalanine or tryptophan is not found at the CDR3 terminus, so this likely reflects a read error. V and J are TRBV3-1 and TRBJ1-1, with TRBD1 identical over 7 bases. This CDR3 has 16 residues. The V segment lost 0 bases and the J segment 3 bases; nucleotides outside the gene matches: 7. From germline, CDR1 is LGHDT and CDR2 YNNKEL (reference sequence). The CDR3 DNA reads as TGTGCCAGCAGCCAAGAAGGGGCAGGGGGACACACTGAAGCTTTCTAT. Translated: CASSQEGAGGHTEAFY.